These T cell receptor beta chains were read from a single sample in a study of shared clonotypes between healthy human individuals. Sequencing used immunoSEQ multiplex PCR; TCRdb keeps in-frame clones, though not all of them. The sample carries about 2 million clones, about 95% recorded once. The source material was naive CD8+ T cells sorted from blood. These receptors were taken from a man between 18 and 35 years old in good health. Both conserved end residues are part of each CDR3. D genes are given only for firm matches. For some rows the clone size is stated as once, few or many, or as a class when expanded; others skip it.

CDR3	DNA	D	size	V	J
CASSPGLPYEQYF	TGTGCCAGTAGCCCGGGATTACCCTACGAGCAGTACTTC	NA	few	TRBV19	TRBJ2-7
CASSSLLTDRVWGYTF	TGTGCCAGCAGCTCGCTCCTTACGGACAGGGTATGGGGCTACACCTTC	TRBD1	once	TRBV7-9	TRBJ1-2
CAWSGRDNYGYTF	TGTGCCTGGAGTGGGCGGGACAACTATGGCTACACCTTC	NA	NA	TRBV30	TRBJ1-2
CASSVGRETQYF	TGTGCCAGCAGTGTGGGGAGGGAGACCCAGTACTTC	NA	NA	TRBV6-4	TRBJ2-5
CASSYSGHTEAFF	TGTGCCAGCAGTTACTCTGGTCACACTGAAGCTTTCTTT	NA	NA	TRBV6-5	TRBJ1-1
CASSEYGWSYNEQFF	TGTGCCAGCAGTGAATACGGATGGTCCTACAATGAGCAGTTCTTC	NA	NA	TRBV2	TRBJ2-1
CASSLATSGGLDTQYF	TGTGCCAGCAGCTTGGCAACTAGCGGGGGTTTGGATACGCAGTATTTT	TRBD2	NA	TRBV5-6	TRBJ2-3
CATSNRAPTEAFF	TGTGCCACCAGCAACCGGGCCCCCACTGAAGCTTTCTTT	NA	once	TRBV15	TRBJ1-1
CASSIGSRGNYGYTF	TGTGCCAGTAGTATCGGGAGCAGGGGTAACTATGGCTACACCTTC	NA	NA	TRBV19	TRBJ1-2
CATRAETQYF	TGTGCCACCAGGGCAGAGACCCAGTACTTC	NA	NA	TRBV7-9	TRBJ2-5
CASSLAWGFSYEQYF	TGTGCCAGCAGCTTAGCTTGGGGTTTCTCCTACGAGCAGTACTTC	NA	NA	TRBV11-2	TRBJ2-7
CASSPPPGYQETQYF	TGTGCCAGCAGCCCACCCCCCGGGTATCAGGAGACCCAGTACTTC	NA	NA	TRBV28	TRBJ2-5
CASSVAYTDTQYF	TGTGCCAGCAGTGTAGCTTACACAGATACGCAGTATTTT	NA	NA	TRBV2	TRBJ2-3
CASSLSQSSYEQYF	TGTGCCAGCAGTTTATCCCAGAGCTCCTACGAGCAGTACTTC	NA	NA	TRBV28	TRBJ2-7
CASSSHTGSTGELFF	TGTGCCAGCAGCTCACACACAGGGTCCACCGGGGAGCTGTTTTTT	NA	NA	TRBV9	TRBJ2-2
CASSLAIPSGRLAHEQYF	TGTGCCAGCAGCTTGGCCATTCCTAGCGGGAGACTGGCCCACGAGCAGTACTTC	TRBD2	NA	TRBV5-4	TRBJ2-7
CASSLYSENSGNTIYF	TGTGCCAGCAGTTTATATTCTGAGAACTCTGGAAACACCATATATTTT	NA	NA	TRBV28	TRBJ1-3
CATSNGGGALRETQYF	TGTGCCACCAGCAATGGCGGGGGGGCACTAAGGGAGACCCAGTACTTC	TRBD2	NA	TRBV15	TRBJ2-5
CASTSGVGQPQHF	TGTGCCAGTACCTCAGGGGTGGGGCAGCCCCAGCATTTT	NA	NA	TRBV19	TRBJ1-5
CASSLVTGEETQYF	TGTGCCAGCAGCTTGGTAACAGGGGAAGAGACCCAGTACTTC	TRBD1	NA	TRBV5-6	TRBJ2-5
CASSIPANTGELFF	TGTGCCAGTAGTATACCGGCCAACACCGGGGAGCTGTTTTTT	NA	NA	TRBV19	TRBJ2-2
CASSRVPYEQYF	TGTGCCAGCAGCCGGGTCCCCTACGAGCAGTACTTC	NA	NA	TRBV11-2	TRBJ2-7
CASSHGTSPEQYF	TGTGCCAGCAGCCATGGGACTAGTCCCGAGCAGTACTTC	TRBD2	NA	TRBV7-9	TRBJ2-7
CASSYYGSGQYF	TGTGCCAGCAGCTACTACGGATCGGGGCAGTACTTC	NA	NA	TRBV5-6	TRBJ2-7
CATSQGWQGAGTEAFF	TGTGCCACCTCGCAGGGATGGCAGGGGGCTGGAACTGAAGCTTTCTTT	TRBD1	NA	TRBV19	TRBJ1-1
CASSEHRDKLSNTGELFF	TGTGCCAGCAGCGAACACCGGGACAAACTATCGAACACCGGGGAGCTGTTTTTT	NA	NA	TRBV2	TRBJ2-2
CASSFWERLGGEKLFF	TGTGCCAGCAGTTTTTGGGAGAGATTAGGGGGTGAAAAACTGTTTTTT	NA	NA	TRBV28	TRBJ1-4
CASSSVPNTEAFF	TGTGCCAGCAGCAGTGTCCCGAACACTGAAGCTTTCTTT	NA	NA	TRBV2	TRBJ1-1
CATSGSRDRVYTGELFF	TGTGCCACCAGCGGATCTCGGGACAGGGTATATACCGGGGAGCTGTTTTTT	TRBD1	NA	TRBV15	TRBJ2-2
CSVDGGLASGYTF	TGCAGCGTTGACGGGGGGCTCGCATCTGGCTACACCTTC	NA	NA	TRBV29-1	TRBJ1-2
CASSPGSTNEKLFF	TGTGCCAGCAGCCCGGGGTCCACTAATGAAAAACTGTTTTTT	NA	NA	TRBV7-8	TRBJ1-4
CASSAGQLSYEQYF	TGCGCCAGCAGCGCGGGACAGCTCTCCTACGAGCAGTACTTC	NA	once	TRBV4-1	TRBJ2-7
CASSTQTAAYNSPLHF	TGTGCCAGTAGTACACAGACAGCCGCATATAATTCACCCCTCCACTTT	NA	NA	TRBV19	TRBJ1-6
CASSWGLHATYEQYF	TGTGCCAGCAGCTGGGGACTTCATGCTACCTACGAGCAGTACTTC	NA	NA	TRBV7-2	TRBJ2-7
CASSATGYNEQFF	TGTGCCAGCAGTGCGACAGGGTACAATGAGCAGTTCTTC	TRBD1	once	TRBV27	TRBJ2-1
CASSPGGPLHF	TGTGCCAGCAGTCCCGGTGGGCCCCTCCACTTT	NA	NA	TRBV6-6	TRBJ1-6